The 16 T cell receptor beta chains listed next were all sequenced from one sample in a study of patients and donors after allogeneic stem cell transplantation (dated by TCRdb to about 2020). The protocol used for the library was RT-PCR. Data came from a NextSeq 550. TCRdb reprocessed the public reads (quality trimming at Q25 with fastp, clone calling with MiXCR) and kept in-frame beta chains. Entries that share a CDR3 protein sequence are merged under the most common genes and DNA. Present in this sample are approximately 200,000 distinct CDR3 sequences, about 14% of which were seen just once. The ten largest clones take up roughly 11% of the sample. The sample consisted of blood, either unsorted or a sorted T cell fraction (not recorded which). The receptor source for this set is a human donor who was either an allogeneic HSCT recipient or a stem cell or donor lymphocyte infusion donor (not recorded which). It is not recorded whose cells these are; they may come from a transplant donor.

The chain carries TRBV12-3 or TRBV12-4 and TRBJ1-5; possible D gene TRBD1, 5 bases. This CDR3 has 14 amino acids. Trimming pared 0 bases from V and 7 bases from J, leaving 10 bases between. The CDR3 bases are TGTGCCAGCAGTTTAGCCAGGGAGGGCCAGCCCCAGCATTTT. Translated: CASSLAREGQPQHF.

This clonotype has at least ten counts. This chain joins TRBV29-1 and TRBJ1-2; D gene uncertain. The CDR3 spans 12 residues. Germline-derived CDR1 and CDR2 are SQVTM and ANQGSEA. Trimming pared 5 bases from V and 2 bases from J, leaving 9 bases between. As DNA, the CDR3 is TGCAGCGTTATGTCCGACAACTATGGCTACACCTTC. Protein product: CSVMSDNYGYTF.

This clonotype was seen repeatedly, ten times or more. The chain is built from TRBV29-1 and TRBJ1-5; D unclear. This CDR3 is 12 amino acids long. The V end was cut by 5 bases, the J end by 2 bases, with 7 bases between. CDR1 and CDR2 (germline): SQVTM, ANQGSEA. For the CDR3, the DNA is TGCAGCGTTTCTGAGGGCAATCAGCCCCAGCATTTT. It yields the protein CSVSEGNQPQHF.

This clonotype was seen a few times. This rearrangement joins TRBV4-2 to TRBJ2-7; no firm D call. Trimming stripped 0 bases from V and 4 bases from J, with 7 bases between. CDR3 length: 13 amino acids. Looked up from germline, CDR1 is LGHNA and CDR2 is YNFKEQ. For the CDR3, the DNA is TGTGCCAGCAGCCAAGACCTTGGGTACGAGCAGTACTTC. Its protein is CASSQDLGYEQYF.

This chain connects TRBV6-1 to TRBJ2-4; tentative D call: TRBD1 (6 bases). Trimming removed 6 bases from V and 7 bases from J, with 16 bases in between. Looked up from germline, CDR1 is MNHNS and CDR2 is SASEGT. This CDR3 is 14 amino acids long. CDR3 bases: TGTGCCAGCAGCCACAGGGAATTGGAGAACATTCAGTACTTC. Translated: CASSHRELENIQYF.

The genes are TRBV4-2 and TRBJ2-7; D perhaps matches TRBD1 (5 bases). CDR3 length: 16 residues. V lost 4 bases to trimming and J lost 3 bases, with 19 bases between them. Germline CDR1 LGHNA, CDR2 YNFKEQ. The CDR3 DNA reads TGTGCCAGCAGCCCCGTTTCGGCAGGGAAGGACTACGAGCAGTACTTC. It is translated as CASSPVSAGKDYEQYF.

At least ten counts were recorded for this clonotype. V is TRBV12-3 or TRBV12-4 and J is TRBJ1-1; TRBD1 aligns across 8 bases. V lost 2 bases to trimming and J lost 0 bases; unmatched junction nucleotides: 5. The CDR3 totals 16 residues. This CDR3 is CASSLYGRGLNTEAFF. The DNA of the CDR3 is TGTGCCAGCAGTTTATATGGCAGGGGGCTGAACACTGAAGCTTTCTTT.

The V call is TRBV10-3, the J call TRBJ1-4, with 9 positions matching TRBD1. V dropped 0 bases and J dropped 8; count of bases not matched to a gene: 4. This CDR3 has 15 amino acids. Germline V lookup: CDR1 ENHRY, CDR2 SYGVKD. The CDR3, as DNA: TGTGCCATCAGTGAGTCTAGGACAGGGGTGGAAAAACTGTTTTTT. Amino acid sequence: CAISESRTGVEKLFF.

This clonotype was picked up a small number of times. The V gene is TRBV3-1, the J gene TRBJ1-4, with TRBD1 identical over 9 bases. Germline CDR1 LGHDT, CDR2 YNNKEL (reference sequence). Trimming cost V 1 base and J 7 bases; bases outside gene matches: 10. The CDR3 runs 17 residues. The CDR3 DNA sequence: TGTGCCAGCAGCCAAGGGGGGACAGGGCTTGGTCCTGAAAAACTGTTTTTT. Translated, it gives CASSQGGTGLGPEKLFF. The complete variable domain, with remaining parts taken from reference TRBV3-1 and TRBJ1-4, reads DTAVSQTPKYLVTQMGNDKSIKCEQNLGHDTMYWYKQDSKKFLKIMFSYNNKELIINETVPNRFSPKSPDKAHLNLHINSLELGDSAVYFCASSQGGTGLGPEKLFFGSGTQLSVL.

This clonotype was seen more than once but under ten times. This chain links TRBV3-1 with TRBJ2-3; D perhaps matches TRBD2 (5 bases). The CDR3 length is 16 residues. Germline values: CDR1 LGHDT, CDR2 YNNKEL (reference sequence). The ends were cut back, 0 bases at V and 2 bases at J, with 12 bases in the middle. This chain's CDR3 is CASSQDPGWHTDTQYF. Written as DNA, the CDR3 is TGTGCCAGCAGCCAAGACCCGGGGTGGCACACAGATACGCAGTATTTT.

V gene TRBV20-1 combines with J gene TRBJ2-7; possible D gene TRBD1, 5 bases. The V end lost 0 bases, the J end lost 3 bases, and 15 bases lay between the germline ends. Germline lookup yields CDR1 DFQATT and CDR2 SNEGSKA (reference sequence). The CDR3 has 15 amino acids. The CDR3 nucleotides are TGCAGTGCTAGAGATATTGGCCAAAGGGGCTACGAGCAGTACTTC. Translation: CSARDIGQRGYEQYF.

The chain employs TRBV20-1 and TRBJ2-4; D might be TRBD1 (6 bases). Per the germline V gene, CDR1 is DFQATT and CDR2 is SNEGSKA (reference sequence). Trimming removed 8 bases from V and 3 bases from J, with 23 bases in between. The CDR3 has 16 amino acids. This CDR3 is CSTSPQGGFGKNIQYF. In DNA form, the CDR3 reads TGCAGTACCAGTCCCCAAGGGGGATTTGGCAAAAACATTCAGTACTTC.

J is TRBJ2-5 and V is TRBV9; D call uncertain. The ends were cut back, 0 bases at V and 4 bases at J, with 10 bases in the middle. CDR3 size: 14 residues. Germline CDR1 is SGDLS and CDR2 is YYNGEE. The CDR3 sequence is CASSVGKVIETQYF. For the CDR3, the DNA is TGTGCCAGCAGCGTAGGGAAGGTTATAGAGACCCAGTACTTC.

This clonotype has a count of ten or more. CDR3: CASSFLQVQDTGELFF. The DNA for the CDR3 is TGCGCCAGCAGCTTTCTACAGGTACAGGACACCGGGGAGCTGTTTTTT. The J gene is TRBJ2-2, the V gene TRBV5-1; a possible D gene is TRBD1 (5 bases). Trimming took 2 bases from V and 3 from J, leaving 14 bases between them. Germline V gene sequence: CDR1 SGHRS, CDR2 YFSETQ. The CDR3 consists of 16 residues.

For the CDR3, the DNA is TGTGCCAGCAGTGAAAACCACGAGCAGTACTTC. It yields the protein CASSENHEQYF. The rearrangement uses TRBV6-1 and TRBJ2-7; unclear D gene. The CDR3 consists of 11 residues. In germline, CDR1 is MNHNS, CDR2 SASEGT. Trimming shortened V by 2 bases and J by 5 bases, and 4 bases separated the two germline ends.

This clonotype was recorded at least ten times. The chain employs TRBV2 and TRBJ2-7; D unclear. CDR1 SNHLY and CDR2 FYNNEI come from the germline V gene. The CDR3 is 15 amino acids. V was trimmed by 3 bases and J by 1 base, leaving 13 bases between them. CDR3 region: CASSEDGVRSYEQYF. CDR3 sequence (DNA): TGTGCCAGCAGTGAGGATGGGGTGAGATCCTACGAGCAGTACTTC.